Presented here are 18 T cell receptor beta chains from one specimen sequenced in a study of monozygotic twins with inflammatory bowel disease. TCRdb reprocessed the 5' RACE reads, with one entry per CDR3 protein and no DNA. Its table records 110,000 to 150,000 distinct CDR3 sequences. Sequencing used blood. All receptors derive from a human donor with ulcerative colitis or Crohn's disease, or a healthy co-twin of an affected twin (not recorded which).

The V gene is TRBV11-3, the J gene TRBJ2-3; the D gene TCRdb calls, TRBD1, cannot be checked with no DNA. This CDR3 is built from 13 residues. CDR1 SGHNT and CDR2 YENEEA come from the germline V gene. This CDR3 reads CASSFQGKDTQYF. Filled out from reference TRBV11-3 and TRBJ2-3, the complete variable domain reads EAGVVQSPRYKIIEKKQPVAFWCNPISGHNTLYWYLQNLGQGPELLIRYENEEAVDDSQLPKDRFSAERLKGVDSTLKIQPAELGDSAVYLCASSFQGKDTQYFGPGTRLTVL.

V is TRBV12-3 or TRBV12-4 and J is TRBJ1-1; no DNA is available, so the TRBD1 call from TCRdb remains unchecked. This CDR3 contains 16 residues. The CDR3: CASSFGRETMNTEAFF.

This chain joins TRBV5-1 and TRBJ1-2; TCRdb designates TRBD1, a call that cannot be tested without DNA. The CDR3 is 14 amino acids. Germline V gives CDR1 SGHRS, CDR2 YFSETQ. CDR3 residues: CASSSGQTNYGYIF. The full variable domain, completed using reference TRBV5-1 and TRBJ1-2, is KAGVTQTPRYLIKTRGQQVTLSCSPISGHRSVSWYQQTPGQGLQFLFEYFSETQRNKGNFPGRFSGRQFSNSRSEMNVSTLELGDSALYLCASSSGQTNYGYIFGSGTRLTVV.

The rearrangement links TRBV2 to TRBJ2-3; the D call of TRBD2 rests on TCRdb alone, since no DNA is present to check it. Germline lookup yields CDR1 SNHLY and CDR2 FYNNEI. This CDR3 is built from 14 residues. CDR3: CASSDKRSTDTQYF.

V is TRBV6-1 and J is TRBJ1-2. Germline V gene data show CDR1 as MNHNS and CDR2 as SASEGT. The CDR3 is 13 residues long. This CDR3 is CASRDQGYYGYTF.

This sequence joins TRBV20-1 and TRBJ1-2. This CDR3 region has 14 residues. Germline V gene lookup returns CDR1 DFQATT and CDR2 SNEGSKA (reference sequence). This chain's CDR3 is CSAGHLGANYGYTF.

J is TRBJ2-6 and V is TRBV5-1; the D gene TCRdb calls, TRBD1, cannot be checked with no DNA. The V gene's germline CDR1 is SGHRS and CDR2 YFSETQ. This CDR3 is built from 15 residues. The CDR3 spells CASMIGGSGANVLTF.

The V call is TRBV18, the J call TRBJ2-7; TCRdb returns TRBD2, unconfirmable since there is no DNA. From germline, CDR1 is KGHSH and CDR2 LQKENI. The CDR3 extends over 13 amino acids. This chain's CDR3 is CASSPAGEHEQYF.

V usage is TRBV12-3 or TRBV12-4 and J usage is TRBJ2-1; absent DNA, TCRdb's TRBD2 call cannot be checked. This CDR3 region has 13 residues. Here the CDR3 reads CTSSVAGGVEQFF.

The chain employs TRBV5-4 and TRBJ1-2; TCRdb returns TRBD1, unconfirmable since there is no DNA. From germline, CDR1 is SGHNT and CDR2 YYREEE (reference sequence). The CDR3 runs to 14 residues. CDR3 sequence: CASSPPGQIYGYTF.

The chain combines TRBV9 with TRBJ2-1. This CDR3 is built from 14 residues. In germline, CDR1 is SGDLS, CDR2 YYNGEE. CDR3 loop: CASSGSFNYNEQFF. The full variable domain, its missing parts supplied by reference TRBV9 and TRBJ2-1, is DSGVTQTPKHLITATGQRVTLRCSPRSGDLSVYWYQQSLDQGLQFLIQYYNGEERAKGNILERFSAQQFPDLHSELNLSSLELGDSALYFCASSGSFNYNEQFFGPGTRLTVL.

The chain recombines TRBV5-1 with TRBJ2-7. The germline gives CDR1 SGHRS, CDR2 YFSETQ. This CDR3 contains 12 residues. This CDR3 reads CASSLDGDEQYF.

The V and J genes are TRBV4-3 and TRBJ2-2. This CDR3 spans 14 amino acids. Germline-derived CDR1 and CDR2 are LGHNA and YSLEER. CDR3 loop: CASSRRGRVGELFF.

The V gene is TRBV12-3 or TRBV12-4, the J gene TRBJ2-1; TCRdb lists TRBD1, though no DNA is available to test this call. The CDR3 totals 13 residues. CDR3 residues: CASSWGPGRGQFF.

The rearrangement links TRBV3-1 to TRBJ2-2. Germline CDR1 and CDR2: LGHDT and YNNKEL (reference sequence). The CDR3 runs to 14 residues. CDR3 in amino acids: CASSQAKLLGELFF.

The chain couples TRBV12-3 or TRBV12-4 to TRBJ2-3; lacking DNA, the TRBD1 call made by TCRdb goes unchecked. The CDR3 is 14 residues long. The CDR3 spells CASRAGTVLGTQYF.

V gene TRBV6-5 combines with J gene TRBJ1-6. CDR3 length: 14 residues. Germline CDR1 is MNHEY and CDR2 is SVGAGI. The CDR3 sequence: CASSYETQNSPLHF.

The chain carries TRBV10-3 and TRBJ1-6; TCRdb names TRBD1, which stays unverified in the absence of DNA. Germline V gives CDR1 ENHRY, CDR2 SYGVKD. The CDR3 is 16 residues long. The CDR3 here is CAISESSQGAYSPLHF.